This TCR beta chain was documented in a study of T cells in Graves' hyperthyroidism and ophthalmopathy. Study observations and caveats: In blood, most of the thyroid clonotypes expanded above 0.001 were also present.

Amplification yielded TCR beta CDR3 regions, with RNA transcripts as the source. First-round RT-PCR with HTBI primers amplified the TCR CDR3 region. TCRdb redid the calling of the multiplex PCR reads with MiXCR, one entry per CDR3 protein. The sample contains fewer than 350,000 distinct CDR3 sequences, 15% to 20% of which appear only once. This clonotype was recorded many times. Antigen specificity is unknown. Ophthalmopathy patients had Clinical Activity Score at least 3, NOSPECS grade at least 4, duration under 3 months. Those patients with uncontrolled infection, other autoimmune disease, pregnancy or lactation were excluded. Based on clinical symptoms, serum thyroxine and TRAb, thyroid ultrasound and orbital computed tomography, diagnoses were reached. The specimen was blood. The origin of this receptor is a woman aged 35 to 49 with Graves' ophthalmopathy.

The DNA of the CDR3 is TGCAGTGCGACAGGGGGAAGTATCGGATATGGCTACACCTTC. Its protein is CSATGGSIGYGYTF. The V call is TRBV20-1, the J call TRBJ1-2, with TRBD1 identical over 9 bases. V dropped 6 bases and J dropped 5; count of bases not matched to a gene: 10. Looked up from germline, CDR1 is DFQATT and CDR2 is SNEGSKA (reference sequence). This CDR3 has 14 residues.